The source of this T cell receptor (beta chain) is a study of blood T cell repertoires in COVID-19. Looking at the study overall: There were acute and convalescent COVID-19 samples, and they came from the United States, Italy and Spain. The cDNA or gDNA used as material had been derived from T cells, B-cell-depleted T cells, or PBMCs.

As processed by the authors: Estimated nucleated cell counts came from reference gene primer amplification. Repertoires were generated with immunoSEQ multiplex PCR, while TCRdb's copy carries only in-frame clones and drops some. For V, J and clone size, that table is used; D and trimming come from the DNA. This sample has hundreds of thousands of clones, with about 88% found just once. Patients from Seattle were sampled longitudinally, starting during active infection. Trimming removed 4 bases from V and 6 bases from J, with 19 bases in between. CDR3 length equals 15 residues. Germline assignment: CDR1 SGHRS and CDR2 YFSETQ.

The clonotype comes from a woman aged 45-65 years with COVID-19, enrolled during active disease. The chain uses TRBV5-1 and TRBJ1-2; D unclear. The specimen sequenced was peripheral blood. CDR3 loop: CASSPEATQTHGYTF. In DNA, the CDR3 is TGCGCCAGCAGCCCGGAGGCGACCCAAACCCATGGCTACACCTTC. Combining the CDR3 with reference TRBV5-1 and TRBJ1-2 gives the whole variable domain KAGVTQTPRYLIKTRGQQVTLSCSPISGHRSVSWYQQTPGQGLQFLFEYFSETQRNKGNFPGRFSGRQFSNSRSEMNVSTLELGDSALYLCASSPEATQTHGYTFGSGTRLTVV.